This T cell receptor beta chain is from a study of breast tumors, draining lymph nodes, adjacent tissues. TCRdb called the multiplex PCR reads again in MiXCR, with one record for every CDR3 protein. In the table there are some 10,000 distinct CDR3 sequences, about 56% of which are singletons. Broader study findings: Tumor and nontumor repertoires were significantly more similar in luminal-like than in basal-like breast cancer. Tumor TCR diversity was below lymph nodes but above nontumor tissue.

This CDR3 is built from 15 residues. Trimming took off 5 bases at V and 7 bases at J, with 21 bases between the two ends. The V gene's germline CDR1 is SNHLY and CDR2 FYNNEI. In regard to this clonotype: Its antigen is as yet unknown.

The receptor was isolated from a female donor with breast cancer. Some clones in this sample may be carry-over from other donors' samples. Specimen: breast tumor tissue. V is TRBV2 and J is TRBJ2-7; D gene uncertain. The CDR3 DNA reads as TGTGCCAGCAGTCGTGGACGACAAGGGTTTAGGGAGCAGTACTTC. Residues: CASSRGRQGFREQYF.